This T cell receptor (beta chain) came from a study of blood T cell repertoires in COVID-19. Cohort 3 recovery required two negative PCRs, clearance, or symptom resolution. TCRdb keeps only in-frame clones here, not all; method: immunoSEQ multiplex PCR. The data hold about 500,000 clones, with roughly nine tenths observed a single time. The germline gives CDR1 MNHEY, CDR2 SVGEGT. Germline trimming cut 0 bases from V and 3 bases from J; bases unmatched to any gene: 7. The CDR3 has 17 residues. This clonotype originated in a woman younger than 30 who had recovered from COVID-19. Source material: PBMCs or T cells enriched from blood (not recorded which). The V gene is TRBV6-2 or TRBV6-3, the J gene TRBJ1-5, with 8 positions matching TRBD1. The CDR3 region has the DNA TGTGCCAGCAGTTACTCCGCCAGGGGGCCGGACAATCAGCCCCAGCATTTT. It encodes CASSYSARGPDNQPQHF.